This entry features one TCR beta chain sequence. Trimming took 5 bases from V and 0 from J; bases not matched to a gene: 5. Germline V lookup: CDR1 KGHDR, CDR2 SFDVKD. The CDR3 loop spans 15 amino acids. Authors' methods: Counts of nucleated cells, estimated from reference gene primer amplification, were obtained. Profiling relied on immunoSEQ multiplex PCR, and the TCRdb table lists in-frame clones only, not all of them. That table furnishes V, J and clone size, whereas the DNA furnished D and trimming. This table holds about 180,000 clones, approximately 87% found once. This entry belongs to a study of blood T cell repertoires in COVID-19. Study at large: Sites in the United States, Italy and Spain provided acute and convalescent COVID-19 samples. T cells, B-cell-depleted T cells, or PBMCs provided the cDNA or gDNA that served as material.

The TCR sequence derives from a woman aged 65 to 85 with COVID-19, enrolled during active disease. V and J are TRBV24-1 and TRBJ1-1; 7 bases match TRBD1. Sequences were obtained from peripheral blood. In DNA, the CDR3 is TGTGCCACCAGTGTAGAGGACAGGCTGAACACTGAAGCTTTCTTT. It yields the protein CATSVEDRLNTEAFF.